These 28 T cell receptor beta chains originate from one sample sequenced in a study of T cells in Graves' hyperthyroidism and ophthalmopathy. Researchers amplified the TCR beta CDR3 regions from RNA transcripts. An initial round of RT-PCR targeting the TCR CDR3 relied on the HTBI primer set. Each CDR3 protein is one row after TCRdb ran MiXCR on the multiplex PCR reads. The sample lists over 350,000 distinct CDR3 sequences; about 14% were seen once. The sequencing input was blood. Receptor source: a man aged 18 to 29 with Graves' ophthalmopathy.

This clonotype was observed many times. The V call is TRBV27, the J call TRBJ1-6; 8 bases map to TRBD1. Germline lookup yields CDR1 MNHEY and CDR2 SMNVEV (reference sequence). Trimming at V came to 2 bases and at J to 7 bases, leaving 7 bases not matched to a gene. This CDR3 is built from 16 residues. CDR3 sequence: CASSLPSRTGNSPLHF. The CDR3, as DNA: TGTGCCAGCAGTTTACCCTCCCGGACAGGGAATTCACCCCTCCACTTT.

This clonotype came up many times. V and J are TRBV12-3 or TRBV12-4 and TRBJ2-1; a weak D match, TRBD1 (6 bases). Trimming shortened V by 3 bases and J by 2 bases, and 11 bases separated the two germline ends. This CDR3 comprises 15 residues. The CDR3 loop is CASSFTYRAYNEQFF. CDR3 DNA: TGTGCCAGCAGTTTTACATACAGGGCCTACAATGAGCAGTTCTTC.

At least ten counts were recorded for this clonotype. V gene TRBV3-1 combines with J gene TRBJ1-1, with 7 bases that match TRBD1. CDR3 length: 15 residues. The V gene's germline CDR1 is LGHDT and CDR2 YNNKEL (reference sequence). Trimming removed 0 bases from V and 0 bases from J; junction bases left unmatched: 1. Here the CDR3 DNA reads TGTGCCAGCAGCCAAGATACAGGGGTGAACACTGAAGCTTTCTTT. It encodes CASSQDTGVNTEAFF.

This clonotype was seen ten or more times. The chain couples TRBV18 to TRBJ1-3; 7 bases map to TRBD1. The trim removed 2 bases at V and 0 bases at J, leaving 4 bases unmatched. CDR3 length equals 16 residues. CDR1 and CDR2 from the germline V gene are KGHSH and LQKENI. CDR3 DNA: TGTGCCAGCTCACCAGCGGGACAGAGCTCTGGAAACACCATATATTTT. Its protein is CASSPAGQSSGNTIYF.

Many counts were recorded for this clonotype. The CDR3 reads CASSLEDGLLGYTF. The CDR3 DNA follows: TGCGCCAGCAGCTTAGAGGACGGACTCCTAGGCTACACCTTC. The chain is built from TRBV5-1 and TRBJ1-2; D remains unclear. Germline loops: CDR1 SGHRS, CDR2 YFSETQ. The CDR3 extends over 14 amino acids. V was cut by 2 bases and J by 8 bases, with 16 bases left in between. Drawing the rest from reference TRBV5-1 and TRBJ1-2, the complete variable domain is KAGVTQTPRYLIKTRGQQVTLSCSPISGHRSVSWYQQTPGQGLQFLFEYFSETQRNKGNFPGRFSGRQFSNSRSEMNVSTLELGDSALYLCASSLEDGLLGYTFGSGTRLTVV.

A few counts support this clonotype. In DNA, the CDR3 is TGCAGCGTTGATCTGGCGACTGGCTACACCTTC. As protein: CSVDLATGYTF. The chain employs TRBV29-1 and TRBJ1-2; D not resolved. The CDR3 loop spans 11 amino acids. Germline CDR1 reads SQVTM; CDR2 reads ANQGSEA. Between the trimmed V and J ends, which lost 3 bases and 7 bases, there was a span of 9 bases.

The V call is TRBV3-1, the J call TRBJ2-5; 14 positions match TRBD2. The germline V gene encodes CDR1 LGHDT and CDR2 YNNKEL (reference sequence). This CDR3 has 16 residues. Trimming took 4 bases from V and 4 from J; bases not matched to a gene: 5. CDR3 nucleotides: TGTGCCAGCAGCCCGGGACTAGCGGGAGATTTAGAGACCCAGTACTTC. Translating gives CASSPGLAGDLETQYF.

This clonotype has ten or more counts. The chain links TRBV7-9 to TRBJ2-7, with D tentatively TRBD1 (5 bases). Trimming took off 5 bases at V and 0 bases at J, with 11 bases between the two ends. The CDR3 has 14 amino acids. Germline lookup yields CDR1 SEHNR and CDR2 FQNEAQ (reference sequence). The CDR3 reads CASSPGFYSYEQYF. The CDR3 DNA follows: TGTGCCAGCAGCCCAGGGTTCTACTCCTACGAGCAGTACTTC.

The chain has TRBV24-1 and TRBJ1-2; 8 nucleotides agree with TRBD1. J was trimmed by 4 bases and V by 4 bases; bases with no gene match: 7. Germline CDR1 is KGHDR and CDR2 is SFDVKD. The CDR3 totals 15 residues. CDR3 sequence reads: CATSDPQGVGYGYTF. The CDR3 bases are TGTGCCACCAGTGACCCACAGGGGGTTGGCTATGGCTACACCTTC.

V gene TRBV6-1 combines with J gene TRBJ1-1, with 8 positions matching TRBD1. The CDR3 sequence is 13 residues long. V trimming: 5 bases; J trimming: 11 bases; junction bases outside the gene matches: 10. The germline gives CDR1 MNHNS, CDR2 SASEGT. The CDR3 protein is CASSLQGAGDAFF. The CDR3 nucleotides are TGTGCCAGCAGTCTCCAGGGGGCCGGGGATGCTTTCTTT.

The chain joins TRBV27 to TRBJ2-7; 7 nucleotides line up with TRBD2. V was pared by 3 bases and J by 7 bases, with 6 bases of the junction left unmatched. CDR1 is MNHEY, CDR2 SMNVEV, per germline (reference sequence). CDR3 length: 13 residues. CDR3: CASSFGGRLEQYF. In DNA, the CDR3 is TGTGCCAGCAGTTTCGGGGGGAGGCTGGAGCAGTACTTC.

In regard to this clonotype: This may be a read error: a much more frequent sequence differs by one nucleotide. The genes are TRBV11-3 and TRBJ2-7; 7 nucleotides align to TRBD1. Germline CDR1 is SGHNT and CDR2 is YENEEA. The CDR3 loop spans 18 amino acids. V shed 5 bases and J 2 bases; nucleotides not matched to a gene: 18. CDR3 loop: CASSLPPPHGTATYEQYF. DNA of the CDR3: TGTGCCAGCAGCCTACCCCCCCCCCACGGGACAGCTACCTACGAGCAGTACTTC.

The chain carries TRBV12-3 or TRBV12-4 and TRBJ1-2; D unclear. Trimming cost V 1 base and J 8 bases, with 14 bases left between them. This CDR3 has 14 amino acids. CDR3 sequence reads: CASSLGVLMAGYTF. The CDR3 DNA reads as TGTGCCAGCAGTTTAGGGGTCCTGATGGCGGGCTACACCTTC.

The rearrangement links TRBV9 to TRBJ1-1; D gene uncertain. Per germline, CDR1 SGDLS and CDR2 YYNGEE. The CDR3 consists of 14 residues. V lost 0 bases to trimming and J lost 7 bases, with 13 bases between them. The CDR3 here is CASSVVPENVEAFF. Written as DNA, the CDR3 is TGTGCCAGCAGCGTAGTACCGGAGAACGTTGAAGCTTTCTTT.

There are many counts of this clonotype. The V and J genes are TRBV29-1 and TRBJ2-5; weak D call: TRBD1 (5 bases). The V and J ends lost 8 bases and 2 bases respectively, with 15 bases between them. In germline, CDR1 is SQVTM, CDR2 ANQGSEA. CDR3 length: 13 residues. In DNA form, the CDR3 reads TGCAGCTTAGCATCAGGGTGGCAAGAGACCCAGTACTTC. Translation gives CSLASGWQETQYF.

As for this clonotype: A single base separates this from a much larger clone, so it may be a read error. The chain employs TRBV7-2 and TRBJ1-4; no firm D call. From germline, CDR1 is SGHTA and CDR2 FQGNSA. V gave up 1 base and J gave up 2 bases, with 11 bases separating them. The CDR3 consists of 16 residues. CDR3 nucleotides: TGTGCCAGCAGCTTAGATGGGTTTAACACTAATGAAAAACTGTTTTTT. It is translated as CASSLDGFNTNEKLFF.

This clonotype has a count of ten or more. V usage is TRBV30 and J usage is TRBJ1-1, with a tentative D call TRBD1 (5 bases). Germline assignment: CDR1 GTSNPN and CDR2 SVGIG (reference sequence). The V end lost 4 bases, the J end lost 4 bases, and 13 bases lay between the germline ends. CDR3 size: 13 residues. The CDR3 here is CAWTSGWGTEAFF. The DNA of the CDR3 is TGTGCCTGGACCTCAGGGTGGGGCACTGAAGCTTTCTTT.

This clonotype was counted at least ten times. This rearrangement joins TRBV7-2 to TRBJ2-5; TRBD2 matches 10 bases. Germline assignment: CDR1 SGHTA and CDR2 FQGNSA. The CDR3 has 16 amino acids. V lost 5 bases to trimming and J lost 7 bases; unmatched junction nucleotides: 13. The CDR3 here is CASSPALSAGGWTQYF. CDR3 nucleotide sequence: TGTGCCAGCAGCCCGGCACTCTCAGCGGGGGGGTGGACCCAGTACTTC.

This chain connects TRBV4-1 to TRBJ1-1; D might be TRBD1 (6 bases). This CDR3 is 14 amino acids long. Germline V gene sequence: CDR1 MGHRA, CDR2 YSYEKL. V was cut by 2 bases and J by 2 bases, with 9 bases left in between. CDR3 nucleotide sequence: TGCGCCAGCAGCCAACGGGGGACAAACACTGAAGCTTTCTTT. Residues: CASSQRGTNTEAFF.

There are many counts of this clonotype. The V call is TRBV4-1, the J call TRBJ1-2; maybe TRBD1 (5 bases). CDR3 length: 12 amino acids. The germline V and J ends were trimmed by 4 bases and 4 bases, with 7 bases remaining between them. Per the germline V gene, CDR1 is MGHRA and CDR2 is YSYEKL. The CDR3 bases are TGCGCCAGCAGCCCAGGGACCTATGGCTACACCTTC. It specifies CASSPGTYGYTF.

Ten or more counts support this clonotype. The rearrangement uses TRBV5-1 and TRBJ2-7; TRBD1 matches at 10 bases. Trimming took 0 bases from V and 5 from J; bases not matched to a gene: 5. This CDR3 spans 15 amino acids. Germline-derived CDR1 and CDR2 are SGHRS and YFSETQ. The chain's CDR3 is CASSLEGQGPHEQYF. CDR3 sequence (DNA): TGCGCCAGCAGCTTGGAGGGACAGGGGCCCCACGAGCAGTACTTC.

This chain links TRBV19 with TRBJ2-1; the match to TRBD2 covers 10 bases. V lost 11 bases and J lost 3; bases outside the gene matches: 7. Per germline, CDR1 LNHDA and CDR2 SQIVND (reference sequence). CDR3 length equals 14 residues. The CDR3 DNA is TGTGCCTCAAAGCGGGGGGGCCTCTACAATGAGCAGTTCTTC. This translates into CASKRGGLYNEQFF.

This clonotype was seen many times. V usage is TRBV3-1 and J usage is TRBJ1-5; no firm D call. From germline, CDR1 is LGHDT and CDR2 YNNKEL (reference sequence). CDR3 size: 15 residues. Between the trimmed V and J ends, which lost 0 bases and 3 bases, there was a span of 9 bases. Here the CDR3 DNA reads TGTGCCAGCAGCCAAGAACACGGATACAATCAGCCCCAGCATTTT. Protein: CASSQEHGYNQPQHF.

In this sample, this clonotype turned up a few times. The V gene is TRBV5-1, the J gene TRBJ1-4; 11 nucleotides line up with TRBD1. Germline assignment: CDR1 SGHRS and CDR2 YFSETQ. This CDR3 spans 16 amino acids. V lost 4 bases and J lost 4; bases outside the gene matches: 6. CDR3 sequence reads: CASSPGQGANNEKLFF. The DNA of the CDR3 is TGCGCCAGCAGCCCCGGACAGGGGGCCAATAATGAAAAACTGTTTTTT.

V usage is TRBV4-1 and J usage is TRBJ1-2, with unresolved D. Germline assignment: CDR1 MGHRA and CDR2 YSYEKL. The CDR3 is 13 amino acids. Trimming removed 0 bases at V and 5 bases at J, with 7 bases between. CDR3 sequence reads: CASSQDRGYGYTF. CDR3 sequence (DNA): TGCGCCAGCAGCCAAGATCGAGGGTATGGCTACACCTTC.

Only a few counts were recorded for this clonotype. This chain uses TRBV28 with TRBJ1-5; weak D call: TRBD1 (6 bases). The CDR3 is 17 residues long. The germline V gene encodes CDR1 MDHEN and CDR2 SYDVKM. Trimming left V 5 bases short and J 0 bases short, with 17 bases between. The CDR3 here is CASSVPPGHNSNQPQHF. CDR3 nucleotide sequence: TGTGCCAGCAGTGTTCCTCCGGGACACAATAGCAATCAGCCCCAGCATTTT.

V usage is TRBV13 and J usage is TRBJ2-3; the match to TRBD2 covers 10 bases. This CDR3 is built from 18 residues. The germline gives CDR1 PRHDT, CDR2 FYEKMQ (reference sequence). V shed 6 bases, J shed 0 bases, and the junction held 12 bases outside the gene matches. The CDR3 is CASRSPAGGEFSTDTQYF. The CDR3 DNA reads as TGTGCCAGCAGGTCCCCAGCGGGGGGGGAATTTAGCACAGATACGCAGTATTTT.

In its sample, this clonotype was seen many times. V gene TRBV20-1 combines with J gene TRBJ2-5; 8 positions agree with TRBD1. The CDR3 is made up of 16 amino acids. The V gene end was trimmed by 0 bases and the J gene end by 0 bases; junction bases not matched to a gene: 6. CDR1 and CDR2 (germline): DFQATT, SNEGSKA (reference sequence). For the CDR3, the DNA is TGCAGTGCTAGAGATCTGAACAGGGGGGACCAAGAGACCCAGTACTTC. Translating gives CSARDLNRGDQETQYF.